This passage covers 22 T cell receptor beta chains from one sample sequenced in a study of T cells expressing NK-cell markers (dated by TCRdb to the early 2020s). To prepare the library, 5' RACE was applied. TCRdb shows the sequencer as Illumina HiSeq 2000. After reprocessing by TCRdb, each CDR3 protein sequence is one entry, and no DNA is given. This sample's table carries a few hundred thousand distinct CDR3 sequences. Of the sample, roughly 5.5% is held by the ten largest clones. Input material: blood T cells: a sorted CD56 or NKG2C T cell subset, CD4+ or CD8+ T cells, or bulk PBMC T cells (not recorded which). The receptors shown here come from a man aged 18-70 years in good health.

The chain has TRBV10-3 and TRBJ2-3. This CDR3 is built from 12 residues. CDR1 and CDR2 (germline): ENHRY, SYGVKD. This CDR3 is CAISGTGDTQYF.

The rearrangement joins TRBV28 to TRBJ2-1; the TRBD2 assignment by TCRdb is unverifiable without DNA. The CDR3 spans 15 residues. The germline gives CDR1 MDHEN, CDR2 SYDVKM. CDR3: CASRSSGAGYNEQFF. Full variable domain (missing parts from reference TRBV28 and TRBJ2-1): DVKVTQSSRYLVKRTGEKVFLECVQDMDHENMFWYRQDPGLGLRLIYFSYDVKMKEKGDIPEGYSVSREKKERFSLILESASTNQTSMYLCASRSSGAGYNEQFFGPGTRLTVL.

V is TRBV3-1 and J is TRBJ1-6; with no DNA, the TCRdb D assignment of TRBD1 cannot be verified. Looked up from germline, CDR1 is LGHDT and CDR2 is YNNKEL (reference sequence). This CDR3 spans 15 amino acids. The CDR3 sequence: CASSRGQGGGSPLHF.

CDR3 loop: CASRGVNSPLHF. The chain recombines TRBV2 with TRBJ1-6; lacking DNA, the TRBD1 call made by TCRdb goes unchecked. CDR1 and CDR2 (germline): SNHLY, FYNNEI. The CDR3 consists of 12 residues.

The chain couples TRBV5-1 to TRBJ2-3; checking the TCRdb D call of TRBD2 is not possible without DNA. CDR1 SGHRS and CDR2 YFSETQ come from the germline V gene. The CDR3 loop spans 16 amino acids. The CDR3 sequence: CASFILSGGLTDTQYF. The variable domain in full, with the rest retrieved from reference TRBV5-1 and TRBJ2-3, is KAGVTQTPRYLIKTRGQQVTLSCSPISGHRSVSWYQQTPGQGLQFLFEYFSETQRNKGNFPGRFSGRQFSNSRSEMNVSTLELGDSALYLCASFILSGGLTDTQYFGPGTRLTVL.

This chain joins TRBV11-2 and TRBJ2-1; TCRdb calls TRBD1, which cannot be checked without DNA. Germline lookup yields CDR1 SGHAT and CDR2 FQNNGV. The CDR3 is 18 residues long. The chain's CDR3 is CASSSGGAGARSYNEQFF.

The chain is built from TRBV20-1 and TRBJ2-7; TCRdb picks TRBD1, but there is no DNA to check that call. This CDR3 has 14 amino acids. CDR1 is DFQATT, CDR2 SNEGSKA, per germline (reference sequence). The CDR3 loop is CSAKGGRGLYEQYF.

The chain carries TRBV19 and TRBJ2-7; the D gene TCRdb calls, TRBD1, cannot be checked with no DNA. The CDR3 is made up of 15 amino acids. The germline V gene has CDR1 LNHDA and CDR2 SQIVND (reference sequence). Here the CDR3 reads CASSMSLQGFNEQYF.

This chain links TRBV12-5 with TRBJ2-3; TCRdb designates TRBD1, a call that cannot be tested without DNA. In germline, CDR1 is LGHNT, CDR2 FRNRAP. The CDR3 has 16 amino acids. The CDR3 sequence: CASGLGPRQGSDTQYF.

The V and J genes are TRBV29-1 and TRBJ1-1; there is no DNA to check the TCRdb D call of TRBD1. The CDR3 contains 16 residues. CDR1 is SQVTM and CDR2 is ANQGSEA in the germline V gene. CDR3 region: CSVEEWARQGTTEAFF.

The chain employs TRBV30 and TRBJ1-4; lacking DNA, the TRBD1 call made by TCRdb goes unchecked. Germline V gene lookup returns CDR1 GTSNPN and CDR2 SVGIG (reference sequence). CDR3 size: 15 residues. The CDR3 loop is CAWTGQGSTNEKLFF.

V and J are TRBV6-2 or TRBV6-3 and TRBJ2-3; checking the TCRdb D call of TRBD2 is not possible without DNA. Looked up from germline, CDR1 is MNHEY and CDR2 is SVGEGT. The CDR3 contains 15 residues. CDR3 residues: CASSQRGASTDTQYF.

V and J are TRBV20-1 and TRBJ1-2; the D call of TRBD1 rests on TCRdb alone, since no DNA is present to check it. The germline V gene has CDR1 DFQATT and CDR2 SNEGSKA (reference sequence). This CDR3 region has 15 residues. The CDR3 sequence is CSAGQGIGPNYGYTF.

The V and J genes are TRBV20-1 and TRBJ2-3; TCRdb lists TRBD1, though no DNA is available to test this call. In germline, CDR1 is DFQATT, CDR2 SNEGSKA (reference sequence). The CDR3 loop spans 11 amino acids. CDR3 sequence: CSVLTGGTQYF.

The genes are TRBV5-1 and TRBJ1-1. Germline CDR1 and CDR2: SGHRS and YFSETQ. The CDR3 consists of 14 residues. The CDR3 loop reads CASSLGDGQREAFF.

The rearrangement uses TRBV6-6 and TRBJ2-7; TCRdb lists TRBD1, though no DNA is available to test this call. The CDR3 spans 13 residues. The germline V gene has CDR1 MNHNY and CDR2 SVGAGI (reference sequence). The CDR3 sequence is CATSGGGTYEQYF.

The chain carries TRBV10-3 and TRBJ2-7; the TRBD1 assignment by TCRdb is unverifiable without DNA. The CDR3 has 16 amino acids. Looked up from germline, CDR1 is ENHRY and CDR2 is SYGVKD. CDR3 sequence reads: CAISFRPGQNSYEQYF.

The chain uses TRBV2 and TRBJ2-5; the D gene TCRdb calls, TRBD2, cannot be checked with no DNA. Germline assignment: CDR1 SNHLY and CDR2 FYNNEI. The CDR3 is 16 amino acids. CDR3 loop: CASRGRLAGGQETQYF.

The J gene is TRBJ2-1, the V gene TRBV12-3 or TRBV12-4. CDR3 size: 15 residues. CDR3 amino acids: CASNLKATTYNEQFF.

The chain couples TRBV7-8 to TRBJ2-4; no DNA is available, so the TRBD1 call from TCRdb remains unchecked. The CDR3 has 18 amino acids. The V gene's germline CDR1 is SGHVS and CDR2 FQNEAQ. The CDR3: CASSPQYPGARAKNIQYF.

This sequence joins TRBV28 and TRBJ1-4. The CDR3 loop spans 14 amino acids. CDR1 MDHEN and CDR2 SYDVKM come from the germline V gene. CDR3: CASSFPPSSEKLFF. Complete variable domain (other parts from reference TRBV28 and TRBJ1-4): DVKVTQSSRYLVKRTGEKVFLECVQDMDHENMFWYRQDPGLGLRLIYFSYDVKMKEKGDIPEGYSVSREKKERFSLILESASTNQTSMYLCASSFPPSSEKLFFGSGTQLSVL.

The V and J genes are TRBV4-2 and TRBJ1-1; TCRdb calls TRBD1, which cannot be checked without DNA. CDR3 length: 18 amino acids. Germline assignment: CDR1 LGHNA and CDR2 YNFKEQ. The CDR3 loop is CASSQGRGTGGSDTEAFF.